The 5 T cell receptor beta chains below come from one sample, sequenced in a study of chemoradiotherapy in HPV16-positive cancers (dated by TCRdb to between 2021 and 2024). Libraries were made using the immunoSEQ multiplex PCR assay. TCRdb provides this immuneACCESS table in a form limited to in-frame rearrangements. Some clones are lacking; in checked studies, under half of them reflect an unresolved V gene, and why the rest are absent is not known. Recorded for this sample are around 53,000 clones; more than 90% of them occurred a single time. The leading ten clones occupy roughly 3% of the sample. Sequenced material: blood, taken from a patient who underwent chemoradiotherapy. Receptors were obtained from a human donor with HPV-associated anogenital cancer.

The CDR3 protein is CATSSDQGGQYF. The CDR3 nucleotides read TGTGCCACCAGCAGTGACCAAGGGGGGCAGTACTTC. This chain uses TRBV15 with TRBJ2-7, with a tentative D call TRBD1 (6 bases). Trimming cost V 3 bases and J 9 bases, with 12 bases left between them. Germline V gene lookup returns CDR1 LNHNV and CDR2 YYDKDF (reference sequence). This CDR3 spans 12 amino acids.

The CDR3 coding sequence is TGTGCCAGCAGTTACTCGTCTCCTGGAAACACCATATATTTT. Encoded protein: CASSYSSPGNTIYF. The chain couples TRBV6-5 to TRBJ1-3; D is uncertain. CDR1 MNHEY and CDR2 SVGAGI come from the germline V gene. CDR3 length: 14 amino acids. The V end lost 0 bases, the J end lost 2 bases, and 5 bases lay between the germline ends.

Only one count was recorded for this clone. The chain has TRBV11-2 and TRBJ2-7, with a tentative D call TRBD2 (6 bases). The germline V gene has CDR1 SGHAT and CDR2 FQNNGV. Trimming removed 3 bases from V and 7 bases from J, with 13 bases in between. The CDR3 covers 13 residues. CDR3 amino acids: CASSFLPGEEQYF. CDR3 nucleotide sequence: TGTGCCAGCAGCTTCCTCCCGGGGGAAGAGCAGTACTTC.

The CDR3 nucleotides are TGTGCCAGCAGTGAAGGGTCCGCCAGGACCCAGTACTTC. This codes for CASSEGSARTQYF. The rearrangement joins TRBV2 to TRBJ2-5; D ambiguous. The V gene's germline CDR1 is SNHLY and CDR2 FYNNEI. This CDR3 region has 13 residues. The V and J ends lost 1 base and 7 bases respectively, with 10 bases between them.

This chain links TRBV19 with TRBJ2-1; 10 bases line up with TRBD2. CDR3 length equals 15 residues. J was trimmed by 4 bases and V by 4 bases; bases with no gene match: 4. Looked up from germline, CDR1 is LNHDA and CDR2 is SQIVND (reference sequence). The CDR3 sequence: CASSSSGRPYNEQFF. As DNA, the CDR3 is TGTGCCAGTAGTAGTAGCGGGAGGCCGTACAATGAGCAGTTCTTC. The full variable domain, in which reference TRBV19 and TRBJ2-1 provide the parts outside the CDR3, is DGGITQSPKYLFRKEGQNVTLSCEQNLNHDAMYWYRQDPGQGLRLIYYSQIVNDFQKGDIAEGYSVSREKKESFPLTVTSAQKNPTAFYLCASSSSGRPYNEQFFGPGTRLTVL.